A selection of T cell receptor beta chains follows, all from one sample in a study of early T cells in non-severe SARS-CoV-2 infection. From the 5' RACE reads, TCRdb called clonotypes with MiXCR, one entry per CDR3 protein. Of tens of thousands of distinct CDR3 sequences in the sample, more than 9% were seen once. Sequenced input: whole blood. These receptors originate from an adult who was a healthcare worker with PCR-confirmed SARS-CoV-2 infection or an uninfected control (not recorded which). The CDR3 runs from the conserved cysteine through the conserved F or W. Fields, in order: clone size, D gene, J gene, V gene, CDR3 protein, CDR3 DNA. The D gene is left open where the match is weak. A clone size is listed for some rows: how often the clone was seen (once, few, many), or a class if it is expanded.

.,.,TRBJ2-1,TRBV2,CASSEGDGYNEQFF,TGTGCCAGCAGCGAGGGGGACGGTTACAATGAGCAGTTCTTC
many,.,TRBJ1-1,TRBV20-1,CSARADGMNTEAFF,TGCAGTGCTAGGGCGGATGGGATGAACACTGAAGCTTTCTTT
many,.,TRBJ2-1,TRBV10-2,CASSERRNEQFF,TGCGCCAGCAGTGAGAGAAGGAATGAGCAGTTCTTC
.,.,TRBJ2-4,TRBV10-2,CASRTGTTQYF,TGCGCCAGCAGGACCGGGACAACTCAGTACTTC
many,.,TRBJ1-6,TRBV27,CASRDSTIERVSSYNSPLHF,TGTGCCAGCCGGGACTCCACCATCGAGAGAGTTAGCTCCTATAATTCACCCCTCCACTTT
.,TRBD2,TRBJ2-3,TRBV28,CASKKAGVTDTQYF,TGTGCCAGCAAGAAGGCGGGAGTGACAGATACGCAGTATTTT
.,.,TRBJ2-2,TRBV12-3/TRBV12-4,CASSTRLRGTTSRSTGELFF,TGTGCCAGCAGTACACGGCTGCGAGGTACAACAAGTCGATCTACCGGGGAGCTGTTTTTT
few,TRBD2,TRBJ2-2,TRBV5-8,CASSLIGGSHTGELFF,TGTGCCAGCAGCTTGATCGGGGGGAGTCACACCGGGGAGCTGTTTTTT
many,.,TRBJ1-1,TRBV29-1,CSVEKTGEAFF,TGCAGCGTTGAGAAAACAGGTGAAGCTTTCTTT
many,TRBD2,TRBJ2-7,TRBV7-7,CASSPLGLAGTDEQYF,TGTGCTAGCAGCCCCCTGGGACTAGCGGGAACGGACGAGCAGTACTTC
few,.,TRBJ1-5,TRBV6-6,CASRYYSNQPQHF,TGTGCCAGCAGGTACTATAGCAATCAGCCCCAGCATTTT
.,.,TRBJ1-6,TRBV4-3,CASSQGGSPLHF,TGCGCCAGCAGCCAAGGAGGTTCACCCCTCCACTTT
.,.,TRBJ1-5,TRBV7-3,CASSLKGGQPQHF,TGTGCCAGCAGCTTAAAGGGAGGACAGCCCCAGCATTTT
many,.,TRBJ1-5,TRBV5-5,CASSSKPSNQPQHF,TGTGCCAGCAGCTCCAAACCAAGCAATCAGCCCCAGCATTTT
few,.,TRBJ1-3,TRBV20-1,CSAPEGSGNTIYF,TGCAGTGCGCCCGAGGGATCTGGAAACACCATATATTTT
many,.,TRBJ1-1,TRBV4-3,CASSQEVDLEAFF,TGCGCCAGCAGCCAAGAGGTTGACCTTGAAGCTTTCTTT
.,.,TRBJ2-7,TRBV6-1,CASSELGSGSYEQYF,TGTGCCAGCAGTGAACTTGGTAGCGGAAGCTACGAGCAGTACTTC